Presented here are 2 T cell receptor beta chains from one specimen sequenced in a study of early T cells in non-severe SARS-CoV-2 infection. TCRdb reanalysed the 5' RACE reads using MiXCR and keeps one entry per CDR3 protein. The table lists tens of thousands of distinct CDR3 sequences, around a tenth of them singletons, with about 8.3% in the top ten. Sequencing was performed on whole blood, taken at baseline. All receptors come from an adult who was a healthcare worker with PCR-confirmed SARS-CoV-2 infection or an uninfected control (not recorded which).

There are a few counts of this clonotype. The chain couples TRBV6-2 or TRBV6-3 to TRBJ2-7; TRBD1 agrees at 10 bases. The trim removed 0 bases at V and 6 bases at J, leaving 11 bases unmatched. Germline CDR1 reads MNHEY; CDR2 reads SVGEGT. The CDR3 spans 17 residues. CDR3 sequence reads: CASSYSIPSGQGTEQYF. The CDR3 region has the DNA TGTGCCAGCAGTTACTCGATCCCCTCGGGACAGGGGACCGAGCAGTACTTC.

The rearrangement uses TRBV7-9 and TRBJ1-4, with D unresolved. CDR1 and CDR2 (germline): SEHNR, FQNEAQ (reference sequence). The CDR3 has 14 residues. Trimming took 5 bases from V and 5 from J, leaving 12 bases between them. The CDR3 protein is CASSPSPQNEKLFF. Here the CDR3 DNA reads TGTGCCAGCAGCCCCAGTCCCCAAAATGAAAAACTGTTTTTT.